The TCR beta chain described here comes from a study of cytomegalovirus exposure and HLA in healthy donors. Study-wide results and caveats: When analyzed later, the rates of TCR association showed variation by HLA locus, with DRB1 the most and HLA-C the fewest.

The PCR contained 60 Vbeta and 13 Jbeta primers. Per the authors' pipeline: Approximately 11 million shared chains were among the 65 million to 85 million unique TCR beta chains that a later analysis counted. Measured with immunoSEQ multiplex PCR; TCRdb has only the in-frame clones, and not every one. The DNA was the basis for D and trimming; V, J and clone size are from that table. Seen here are 90,000 or so clones, around four fifths observed once, and the top ten hold 3% to 3.5%. This CDR3 is 15 amino acids long. Germline V gene lookup returns CDR1 SGHRS and CDR2 YFSETQ. Trimming pared 4 bases from V and 0 bases from J, leaving 11 bases between. About this clone: Its antigen is currently unknown.

This receptor was taken from a man aged 30 to 45 in good health and CMV-seropositive. The sample consisted of PBMCs. V usage is TRBV5-1 and J usage is TRBJ2-1; TRBD1 might be the D (6 bases). The CDR3 region is CASSPQGISYNEQFF. DNA for the CDR3: TGCGCCAGCAGCCCCCAGGGGATCTCCTACAATGAGCAGTTCTTC.